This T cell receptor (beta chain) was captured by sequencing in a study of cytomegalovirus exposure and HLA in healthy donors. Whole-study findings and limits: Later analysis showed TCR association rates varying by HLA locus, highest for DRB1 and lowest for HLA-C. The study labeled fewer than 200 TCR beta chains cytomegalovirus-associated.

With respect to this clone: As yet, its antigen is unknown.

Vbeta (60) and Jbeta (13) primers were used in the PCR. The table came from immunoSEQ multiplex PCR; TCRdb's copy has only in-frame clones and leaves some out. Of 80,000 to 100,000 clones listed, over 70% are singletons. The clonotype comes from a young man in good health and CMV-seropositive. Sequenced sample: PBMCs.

CDR3 sequence: CAWSVRGGAPNTEAFF. The CDR3 DNA follows: TGTGCCTGGAGTGTACGCGGGGGGGCCCCGAACACTGAAGCTTTCTTT. V gene TRBV30 combines with J gene TRBJ1-1; weak D call: TRBD1 (6 bases). Germline V CDR1 and CDR2: GTSNPN, SVGIG (reference sequence). The V end lost 0 bases, the J end lost 1 base, and 15 bases lay between the germline ends. The CDR3 contains 16 residues.